The sequence of this TCR beta chain was determined in a study of tissue T cells after allogeneic stem cell transplantation. General study results and limits: Blood and spleen captured only part of the tissue TCR repertoire.

This clone was picked up a small number of times. No antigen is known for it. Gene names refer to mouse genes. The observed sequence ends 1 residue before the CDR3 terminus, with the missing tail filled in from the germline J gene. Time point meaning: mouse harvest day 7 after allogeneic transplant. Mouse grafts combined 10^7 T-cell-depleted bone marrow cells with 10^6 splenic CD5+ T cells. The length of the CDR3 is 18 residues. CDR1 is SGHSA and CDR2 is FRNQAP in the germline V gene. Losses at the gene ends were 0 bases for V and 0 bases for J; bases not matched to a gene: 4. Produced via immunoSEQ multiplex PCR; TCRdb's table is partial and in-frame only. Among 6,500 to 7,000 clones listed, 45% to 50% were seen once.

Sequencing was performed on gut tissue. The chain is built from TRBV16 and TRBJ2-1; TRBD2 matches at 11 bases. This TCR derives from a female BALB/c mouse given C57BL/6 T cells with graft-versus-host disease after an allogeneic hematopoietic cell transplant. The sequenced CDR3 bases are TGTGCAAGCAGCTTAGATGGGGACTGGGGGTCTAACTATGCTGAGCAGTTC. Translation gives CASSLDGDWGSNYAEQF. The full CDR3 sequence reads CASSLDGDWGSNYAEQFF.